This T cell receptor beta chain was recovered during a study of human T cells and chemical hapten exposure. Noted time point: patch test 1, 2 weeks after DPC sensitization. Specified treatment: therapeutic diphenylcyclopropenone sensitization with weekly scalp DPC. Drawing of blood took place ahead of applying each patch test. Unseparated into fractions, whole blood served as the source from which total RNA was extracted. The CDR3 is made up of 14 amino acids. V was trimmed by 0 bases and J by 3 bases, leaving 8 bases between them. The germline V gene encodes CDR1 MNHEY and CDR2 SVGAGI. TCRdb passed the RACE reads through MiXCR, listing each CDR3 protein once. The data contain around 50,000 distinct CDR3 sequences, roughly 9.5% of them singletons.

This specimen consisted of whole blood, obtained in connection with sensitization to the hapten diphenylcyclopropenone (DPC). The TCR sequence derives from a woman aged 45-65 years with alopecia areata. Some clones in this sample may be carry-over from other donors' samples. V usage is TRBV6-5 and J usage is TRBJ1-1; D call uncertain. CDR3 sequence reads: CASSYSWGDTEAFF. The CDR3 coding sequence is TGTGCCAGCAGTTACTCATGGGGAGACACTGAAGCTTTCTTT.